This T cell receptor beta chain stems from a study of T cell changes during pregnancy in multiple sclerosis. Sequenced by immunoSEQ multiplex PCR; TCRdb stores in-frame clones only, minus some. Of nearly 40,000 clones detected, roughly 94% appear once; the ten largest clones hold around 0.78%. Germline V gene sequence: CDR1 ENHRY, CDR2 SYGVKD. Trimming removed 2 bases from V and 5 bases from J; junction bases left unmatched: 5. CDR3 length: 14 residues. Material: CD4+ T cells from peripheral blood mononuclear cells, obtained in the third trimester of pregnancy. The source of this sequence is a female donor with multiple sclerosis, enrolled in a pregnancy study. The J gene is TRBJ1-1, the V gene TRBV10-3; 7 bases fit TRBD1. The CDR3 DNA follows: TGTGCCATCAGTGAGCTGCAGGGGGAAACTGAAGCTTTCTTT. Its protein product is CAISELQGETEAFF.